These T cell receptor beta chains were read from a single sample in a study of CD8 T cells in Susac syndrome. TCRdb used MiXCR to reprocess the immunoSEQ multiplex PCR reads, holding one entry per CDR3 protein. The profile shows some 180,000 distinct CDR3 sequences, 90% to 95% of them singletons. Sequencing was carried out using CD4+ T cells from PBMCs. Receptors originate from a human donor with Susac syndrome. Both conserved end residues are part of each CDR3. The D gene is left open where the match is weak. The size of a clone is reported for some rows only, either as once, few or many, or as a class for expanded clones.

J gene: TRBJ2-1
D gene: -
V gene: TRBV19
clone size: -
CDR3 DNA: TGTGCCAGTAGACTGGGACCTCACAATGAGCAGTTCTTC
CDR3 protein: CASRLGPHNEQFF

J gene: TRBJ2-1
D gene: -
V gene: TRBV5-1
clone size: -
CDR3 DNA: TGCGCCAGCAGCGACCTCGGAGGGGAGCAGTTCTTC
CDR3 protein: CASSDLGGEQFF

J gene: TRBJ2-1
D gene: -
V gene: TRBV2
clone size: once
CDR3 DNA: TGTGCCAGCAGTGAATCGGCGACAGGTCGGAATGAGCAGTTCTTC
CDR3 protein: CASSESATGRNEQFF

J gene: TRBJ2-1
D gene: -
V gene: TRBV4-1
clone size: -
CDR3 DNA: TGCGCCAGCAGCCAAGGCCTCGTGCGGGGTGGGGTTAATGAGCAGTTCTTC
CDR3 protein: CASSQGLVRGGVNEQFF

J gene: TRBJ2-3
D gene: -
V gene: TRBV3-1
clone size: -
CDR3 DNA: TGTGCCAGCAGCGGCCTTAGGACTTTCACAGATACGCAGTATTTT
CDR3 protein: CASSGLRTFTDTQYF

J gene: TRBJ1-5
D gene: -
V gene: TRBV21-1
clone size: -
CDR3 DNA: TGTGCCAGCAGCGCCCGGGACAGAATTCATTGCAATCAGCCCCAGCATTTT
CDR3 protein: CASSARDRIHCNQPQHF

J gene: TRBJ1-5
D gene: -
V gene: TRBV16
clone size: -
CDR3 DNA: TGTGCCAGCAGCCAATCTAGGGATCAGCCCCAGCATTTT
CDR3 protein: CASSQSRDQPQHF

J gene: TRBJ2-3
D gene: -
V gene: TRBV5-1
clone size: once
CDR3 DNA: TGCGCCAGCAGCGGGTCGTTTGGACGGGGCACAGATACGCAGTATTTT
CDR3 protein: CASSGSFGRGTDTQYF

J gene: TRBJ1-4
D gene: -
V gene: TRBV28
clone size: once
CDR3 DNA: TGTGCCAGTATGCTTAACGGGGGCGCGAATGAAAAACTGTTTTTT
CDR3 protein: CASMLNGGANEKLFF

J gene: TRBJ1-4
D gene: TRBD1
V gene: TRBV9
clone size: -
CDR3 DNA: TGTGCCAGCAGCGACCGACAGGGCAGTGAAAAACTGTTTTTT
CDR3 protein: CASSDRQGSEKLFF

J gene: TRBJ1-3
D gene: -
V gene: TRBV4-2
clone size: -
CDR3 DNA: TGTGCCAGCAGCCAAGATGGAAACACCATATATTTT
CDR3 protein: CASSQDGNTIYF

J gene: TRBJ1-1
D gene: TRBD1
V gene: TRBV15
clone size: -
CDR3 DNA: TGTGCCACCAGCAGGGACAGGGGAGGGACTGAAGCTTTCTTT
CDR3 protein: CATSRDRGGTEAFF

J gene: TRBJ2-7
D gene: TRBD2
V gene: TRBV20-1
clone size: -
CDR3 DNA: TGCAGTGCTAGGACTAGCGGGAGCTACTACGAGCAGTACTTC
CDR3 protein: CSARTSGSYYEQYF

J gene: TRBJ1-1
D gene: -
V gene: TRBV2
clone size: -
CDR3 DNA: TGTGCCAGCAACCTCCATGGGGACACTGAAGCTTTCTTT
CDR3 protein: CASNLHGDTEAFF

J gene: TRBJ2-5
D gene: -
V gene: TRBV5-4
clone size: -
CDR3 DNA: TGTGCCAGCAGCTTCAAAAACAGCCAAGAGACCCAGTACTTC
CDR3 protein: CASSFKNSQETQYF

J gene: TRBJ2-1
D gene: TRBD2
V gene: TRBV9
clone size: -
CDR3 DNA: TGTGCCAGCAGCGTCGGTCGGGCTAGCGGGAACAATGAGCAGTTCTTC
CDR3 protein: CASSVGRASGNNEQFF

J gene: TRBJ2-1
D gene: TRBD1
V gene: TRBV5-1
clone size: -
CDR3 DNA: TGCGCCAGCAGCTCTGGACAGGGGGCAATGGTGCAGTTCTTC
CDR3 protein: CASSSGQGAMVQFF

J gene: TRBJ1-4
D gene: -
V gene: TRBV6-6
clone size: -
CDR3 DNA: TGTGCCAGCAGTTACTCGGGGGGACATGAAAAACTGTTTTTT
CDR3 protein: CASSYSGGHEKLFF

J gene: TRBJ2-7
D gene: TRBD1
V gene: TRBV30
clone size: -
CDR3 DNA: TGTGCCTGGACTACAGGGGGCTACGAGCAGTACTTC
CDR3 protein: CAWTTGGYEQYF

J gene: TRBJ2-3
D gene: -
V gene: TRBV7-8
clone size: -
CDR3 DNA: TGTGCCAGCAGCTGGGCGAGCGGACGCACAGATACGCAGTATTTT
CDR3 protein: CASSWASGRTDTQYF

J gene: TRBJ2-1
D gene: TRBD2
V gene: TRBV6-1
clone size: -
CDR3 DNA: TGTGCCAGCAGAAGACTAGCGGGAGATCCGAGGAACAATGAGCAGTTCTTC
CDR3 protein: CASRRLAGDPRNNEQFF

J gene: TRBJ1-5
D gene: -
V gene: TRBV20-1
clone size: -
CDR3 DNA: TGCAGTGCTAGAGATCTTAGCAATCAGCCCCAGCATTTT
CDR3 protein: CSARDLSNQPQHF

J gene: TRBJ1-1
D gene: -
V gene: TRBV20-1
clone size: once
CDR3 DNA: TGCAGTGCCCGCACCAGGAGGATGAACACTGAAGCTTTCTTT
CDR3 protein: CSARTRRMNTEAFF

J gene: TRBJ2-5
D gene: TRBD1
V gene: TRBV5-4
clone size: -
CDR3 DNA: TGTGCCAGCAGCTATCAGGGGGCAGGGGAGACCCAGTACTTC
CDR3 protein: CASSYQGAGETQYF

J gene: TRBJ2-5
D gene: -
V gene: TRBV6-2/TRBV6-3
clone size: -
CDR3 DNA: TGTGCCAGCACCGACGGGACATCCCAAGAGACCCAGTACTTC
CDR3 protein: CASTDGTSQETQYF

J gene: TRBJ2-5
D gene: -
V gene: TRBV29-1
clone size: -
CDR3 DNA: TGCAGCGTCCGGACGGCGATCGGAGAGACCCAGTACTTC
CDR3 protein: CSVRTAIGETQYF

J gene: TRBJ1-2
D gene: -
V gene: TRBV30
clone size: -
CDR3 DNA: TGTGCCTGGACGGTAGGTCCCGCTGGTGGCTACACCTTC
CDR3 protein: CAWTVGPAGGYTF

J gene: TRBJ2-1
D gene: -
V gene: TRBV3-1
clone size: -
CDR3 DNA: TGTGCCAGCAGCCGCCGAGGGGGGTCCCATGAGCAGTTCTTC
CDR3 protein: CASSRRGGSHEQFF

J gene: TRBJ1-5
D gene: -
V gene: TRBV27
clone size: -
CDR3 DNA: TGTGCCAGCAGTCCTGGGACCATAAGGAGCAATCAGCCCCAGCATTTT
CDR3 protein: CASSPGTIRSNQPQHF

J gene: TRBJ1-2
D gene: -
V gene: TRBV7-9
clone size: few
CDR3 DNA: TGTGCCAGCAGCTTACAGGGTGGATATGGCTACACCTTC
CDR3 protein: CASSLQGGYGYTF

J gene: TRBJ2-7
D gene: -
V gene: TRBV28
clone size: -
CDR3 DNA: TGTGCCAGCAGTTTACTCGGGTTTCCTGACACGAACAGCCGCCCCTACGAGCAGTACTTC
CDR3 protein: CASSLLGFPDTNSRPYEQYF

J gene: TRBJ2-7
D gene: TRBD1
V gene: TRBV20-1
clone size: once
CDR3 DNA: TGCAGTGCTAGGGGGGAACAGGGGGCGAGCTACGAGCAGTACTTC
CDR3 protein: CSARGEQGASYEQYF

J gene: TRBJ2-5
D gene: -
V gene: TRBV14
clone size: -
CDR3 DNA: TGTGCCAGCAGCCAAAATCCAGGCCAAGAGACCCAGTACTTC
CDR3 protein: CASSQNPGQETQYF

J gene: TRBJ2-5
D gene: -
V gene: TRBV12-3/TRBV12-4
clone size: -
CDR3 DNA: TGTGCCAGCAGTTCAGAGAGCCCACGGGAGACCCAGTACTTC
CDR3 protein: CASSSESPRETQYF

J gene: TRBJ1-2
D gene: -
V gene: TRBV20-1
clone size: -
CDR3 DNA: TGCAGTGCCCCCTGGTCGGCAGGGAGCCCTACACCTTTAAACTATGGCTACACCTTC
CDR3 protein: CSAPWSAGSPTPLNYGYTF

J gene: TRBJ1-5
D gene: -
V gene: TRBV7-9
clone size: -
CDR3 DNA: TGTGCCAGCAGCTTAGAGGGGCTCCAGCCCCAGCATTTT
CDR3 protein: CASSLEGLQPQHF

J gene: TRBJ2-3
D gene: TRBD1
V gene: TRBV4-1
clone size: -
CDR3 DNA: TGCGCCAGCAGCCAACTCGGACAGGGGGCTAGCACAGATACGCAGTATTTT
CDR3 protein: CASSQLGQGASTDTQYF

J gene: TRBJ1-5
D gene: -
V gene: TRBV3-1
clone size: -
CDR3 DNA: TGTGCCAGCAGCCACCGGGGGGCCGAACAGCCCCAGCATTTT
CDR3 protein: CASSHRGAEQPQHF